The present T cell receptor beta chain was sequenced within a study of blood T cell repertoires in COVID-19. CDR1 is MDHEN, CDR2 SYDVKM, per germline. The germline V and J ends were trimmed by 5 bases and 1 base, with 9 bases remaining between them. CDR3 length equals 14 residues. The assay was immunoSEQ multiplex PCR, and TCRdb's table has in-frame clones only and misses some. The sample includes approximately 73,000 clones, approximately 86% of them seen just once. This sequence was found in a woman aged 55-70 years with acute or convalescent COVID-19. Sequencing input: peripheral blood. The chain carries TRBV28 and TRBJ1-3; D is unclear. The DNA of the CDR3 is TGTGCCAGCAGTCTGTCCCCTTCTGGAAACACCATATATTTT. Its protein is CASSLSPSGNTIYF.